Below are 23 T cell receptor beta chains sequenced from a single sample in a study of T cell clusters in autoimmune cytopenias. TRB rearrangements were amplified by touch-down multiplex PCR with mixed TRB-A/B primers. TCRdb re-called the multiplex PCR reads and catalogs CDR3 proteins one per entry, DNA excluded. The sample's table shows thousands of distinct CDR3 sequences. Each sample's input was 250 ng genomic DNA, 38,000 or so genome equivalents. Source material: peripheral blood. Receptors originate from a human donor with an autoimmune cytopenia or autoimmune hepatitis (not recorded which).

The V and J genes are TRBV7-2 and TRBJ2-1. The CDR3 totals 14 residues. CDR1 and CDR2 (germline): SGHTA, FQGNSA. The CDR3 reads CASSLEAVFNEQFF.

Frequency places this clonotype as medium-sized. CDR3: CASSPDGITDTQYF. The chain has TRBV18 and TRBJ2-3; there is no DNA to check the TCRdb D call of TRBD1. The V gene's germline CDR1 is KGHSH and CDR2 LQKENI. This CDR3 is 14 amino acids long.

The rearrangement links TRBV12-5 to TRBJ1-5. The CDR3 sequence is 15 residues long. Germline-derived CDR1 and CDR2 are LGHNT and FRNRAP. CDR3 sequence: CASGYINSYNQPQHF.

By frequency, this clonotype registers medium-sized. This rearrangement joins TRBV7-6 to TRBJ1-1. CDR1 is SGHVS and CDR2 is FNYEAQ in the germline V gene. This CDR3 has 16 amino acids. The CDR3 is CASSFRAGDVNTEAFF.

The chain combines TRBV12-3 or TRBV12-4 with TRBJ1-6. The CDR3 loop spans 15 amino acids. CDR3 amino acids: CASSLAGINNSPLHF.

The chain is built from TRBV10-3 and TRBJ1-1; TCRdb proposes TRBD1, but this gene call is untestable without DNA. This CDR3 is 18 amino acids long. In germline, CDR1 is ENHRY, CDR2 SYGVKD. The CDR3 protein is CAIRARDRGYAGFTEAFF.

This chain links TRBV5-1 with TRBJ2-2; TCRdb picks TRBD1, but there is no DNA to check that call. Germline V gene lookup returns CDR1 SGHRS and CDR2 YFSETQ. CDR3 length: 15 residues. CDR3 protein: CASSWSQSGTGELFF.

This clonotype is classed as medium-sized by frequency. The V call is TRBV6-5, the J call TRBJ2-5; the D gene TCRdb calls, TRBD1, cannot be checked with no DNA. CDR1 and CDR2 from the germline V gene are MNHEY and SVGAGI. This CDR3 comprises 14 residues. The CDR3 sequence is CASSLDRDQETQYF.

The J gene is TRBJ2-3, the V gene TRBV20-1. The CDR3 runs to 13 residues. Germline CDR1 and CDR2: DFQATT and SNEGSKA (reference sequence). CDR3 in amino acids: CSARATGTDTQYF.

This clonotype is medium-sized (0.01 to 0.1%) by frequency. V gene TRBV19 combines with J gene TRBJ1-4. The CDR3 contains 13 residues. Looked up from germline, CDR1 is LNHDA and CDR2 is SQIVND (reference sequence). The CDR3 is CASSIDRSKKLFF.

The V gene is TRBV19, the J gene TRBJ1-6; the TCRdb D gene call, TRBD1, has no DNA to confirm it. Looked up from germline, CDR1 is LNHDA and CDR2 is SQIVND (reference sequence). CDR3 length equals 15 residues. This CDR3 is CASSIGGPDNSPLHF.

This sequence joins TRBV19 and TRBJ1-2; the D gene TCRdb calls, TRBD1, cannot be checked with no DNA. Germline V gene data show CDR1 as LNHDA and CDR2 as SQIVND (reference sequence). This CDR3 contains 14 residues. The CDR3 protein is CASRKGTTNYGYTF. The full variable domain, rest sourced from reference TRBV19 and TRBJ1-2, is DGGITQSPKYLFRKEGQNVTLSCEQNLNHDAMYWYRQDPGQGLRLIYYSQIVNDFQKGDIAEGYSVSREKKESFPLTVTSAQKNPTAFYLCASRKGTTNYGYTFGSGTRLTVV.

This clonotype registers medium-sized by frequency. The CDR3 sequence is CATSDSQGGEQFF. The V and J genes are TRBV24-1 and TRBJ2-1; TCRdb names TRBD1, which stays unverified in the absence of DNA. CDR3 length: 13 residues. CDR1 KGHDR and CDR2 SFDVKD come from the germline V gene.

This clonotype is deemed medium-sized by its frequency. V gene TRBV6-5 combines with J gene TRBJ2-1. Germline V gene lookup returns CDR1 MNHEY and CDR2 SVGAGI. The CDR3 is made up of 14 amino acids. The CDR3 sequence: CASSYSTGYNEQFF.

This clonotype counts as medium-sized by frequency. The chain links TRBV27 to TRBJ2-1; absent DNA, TCRdb's TRBD2 call cannot be checked. The CDR3 is made up of 14 amino acids. Germline loops: CDR1 MNHEY, CDR2 SMNVEV (reference sequence). The CDR3 loop is CASSWLAGGNEQFF.

V usage is TRBV6-5 and J usage is TRBJ2-5; TCRdb names TRBD1, which stays unverified in the absence of DNA. This CDR3 has 13 residues. The germline gives CDR1 MNHEY, CDR2 SVGAGI. The CDR3 sequence is CASSSLTEETQYF.

By frequency, this clonotype is medium-sized. The J gene is TRBJ1-1, the V gene TRBV29-1; the TCRdb call, TRBD1, lacks DNA for checking. The CDR3 runs to 13 residues. Germline CDR1 and CDR2: SQVTM and ANQGSEA. CDR3 loop: CSVGAGTGTEAFF.

The CDR3 is CAISVWGADEQYF. This chain uses TRBV10-3 with TRBJ2-7; the TCRdb call, TRBD1, lacks DNA for checking. CDR1 is ENHRY and CDR2 is SYGVKD in the germline V gene. The CDR3 spans 13 residues.

The chain links TRBV12-3 or TRBV12-4 to TRBJ1-5; TCRdb reports TRBD1, a call that lacks DNA to check it against. The CDR3 is 14 residues long. CDR3 loop: CASSERQTNQPQHF.

Judged by frequency, this clonotype is medium-sized (0.01 to 0.1%). This chain joins TRBV15 and TRBJ1-4; TCRdb designates TRBD1, a call that cannot be tested without DNA. In germline, CDR1 is LNHNV, CDR2 YYDKDF (reference sequence). CDR3 length: 16 amino acids. The chain's CDR3 is CATSRAGSATNEKLFF.

V usage is TRBV4-1 and J usage is TRBJ2-2; the D call from TCRdb, TRBD1, cannot be confirmed without DNA. Germline CDR1 MGHRA, CDR2 YSYEKL. The CDR3 loop spans 15 amino acids. CDR3 sequence reads: CASSGRTGNTGELFF.

Considering frequency, this clonotype is medium-sized. The V and J genes are TRBV20-1 and TRBJ2-7; without DNA, the TCRdb call of TRBD1 cannot be checked. The CDR3 covers 13 residues. Germline-derived CDR1 and CDR2 are DFQATT and SNEGSKA (reference sequence). The CDR3 here is CSASGGQIYEQYF.

This clonotype registers medium-sized by frequency. The V call is TRBV19, the J call TRBJ2-2; the D call from TCRdb, TRBD2, cannot be confirmed without DNA. The CDR3 is 16 amino acids. Germline CDR1 and CDR2: LNHDA and SQIVND (reference sequence). CDR3 residues: CASSIGGAGNTGELFF. The full variable domain, rest sourced from reference TRBV19 and TRBJ2-2, is DGGITQSPKYLFRKEGQNVTLSCEQNLNHDAMYWYRQDPGQGLRLIYYSQIVNDFQKGDIAEGYSVSREKKESFPLTVTSAQKNPTAFYLCASSIGGAGNTGELFFGEGSRLTVL.